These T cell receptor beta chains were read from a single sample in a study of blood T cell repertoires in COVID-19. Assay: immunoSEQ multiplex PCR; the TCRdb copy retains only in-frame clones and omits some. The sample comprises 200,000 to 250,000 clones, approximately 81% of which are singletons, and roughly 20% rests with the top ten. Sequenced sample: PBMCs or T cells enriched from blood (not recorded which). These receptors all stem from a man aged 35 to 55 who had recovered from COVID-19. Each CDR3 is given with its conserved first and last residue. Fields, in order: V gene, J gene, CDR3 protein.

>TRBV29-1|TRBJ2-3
CSVEGGGAPDTQYF
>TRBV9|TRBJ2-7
CASSVGSGMSSYEQYF
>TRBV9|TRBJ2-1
CASSVAGSGRLSTYNEQFF
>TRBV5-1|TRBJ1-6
CASSLAGGSSPLHF
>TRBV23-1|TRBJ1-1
CASSQSSAHRVRRTEAFF
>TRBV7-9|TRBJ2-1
CASSSETGGYEQFF
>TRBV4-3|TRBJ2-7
CASSQASGGGSYEQYF
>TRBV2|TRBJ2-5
CASTRSQETQYF
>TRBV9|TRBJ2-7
CASSPYRETYEQYF
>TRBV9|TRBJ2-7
CASSVNAAGLGGQYF
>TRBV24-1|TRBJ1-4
CATGWGQLNEKLFF
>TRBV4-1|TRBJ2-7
CASSHPWAGRYEQYF
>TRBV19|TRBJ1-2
CASSIGGNYGYTF
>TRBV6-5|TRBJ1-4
CASSRLRAANEKLFF
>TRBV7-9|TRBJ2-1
CASSIRDMYNEQFF
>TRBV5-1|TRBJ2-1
CASSLATGGGNNEQFF
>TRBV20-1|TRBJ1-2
CSARQGFGYTF
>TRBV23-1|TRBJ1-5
CASSQCFCFAGTQPQHF
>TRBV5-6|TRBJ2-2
CASSLEAGTGELFF
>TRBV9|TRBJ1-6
CASSVETGQTNSPLHF
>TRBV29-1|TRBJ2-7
CSVRGGDSFYEQYF
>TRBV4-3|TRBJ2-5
CASSQGGGLTQYF
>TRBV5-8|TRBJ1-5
CASSTIRDRTDQPQHF
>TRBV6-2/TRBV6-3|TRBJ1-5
CASSWSTDSNQPQHF
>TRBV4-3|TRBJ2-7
CASSLGQGGYEQYF
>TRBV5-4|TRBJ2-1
CASSLGETSVNEQFF
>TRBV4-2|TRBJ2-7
CASSPLAGVWDEQYF
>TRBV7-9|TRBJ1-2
CASSLAGWSGTGGAYGYTF
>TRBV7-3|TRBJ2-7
CASSRTSNYEQYF
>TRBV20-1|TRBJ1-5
CSAARGAQHF
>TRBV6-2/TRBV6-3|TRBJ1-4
CASSYNPTGSEKLFF
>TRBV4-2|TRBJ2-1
CASSRDPGLVHSYNEQFF
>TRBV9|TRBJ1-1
CASSRGVVGTEAFF
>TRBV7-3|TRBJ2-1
CASSLKGLAYEQFF
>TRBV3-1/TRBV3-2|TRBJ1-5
CASSQASRQPQHF
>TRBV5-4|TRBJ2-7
CASSFYVTSGSYEQYF
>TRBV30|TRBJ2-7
CAWSERRGYEQYF
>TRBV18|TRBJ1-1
CASSPSGQNEAFF
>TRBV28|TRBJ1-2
CASSLWQGIRYTF
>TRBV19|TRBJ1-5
CASTQGEGLTRPQHF
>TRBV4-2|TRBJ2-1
CASSQMGTSGYNEQFF
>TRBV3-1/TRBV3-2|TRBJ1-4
CASSPMDRLNEKLFF
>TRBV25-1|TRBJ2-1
CASSWGGGDNEQFF
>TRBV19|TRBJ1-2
CASRRDDRVLGGYTF
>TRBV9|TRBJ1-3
CASSVDPGSGNTIYF
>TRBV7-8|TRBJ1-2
CASSAPEYGYTF
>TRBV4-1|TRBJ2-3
CASSQVESLRGDTQYF
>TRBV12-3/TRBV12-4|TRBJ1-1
CASSRRDRREAFF
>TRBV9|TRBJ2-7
CASSVDGGSYEQYF
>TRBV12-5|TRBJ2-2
CASGLTTGTPTGELFF
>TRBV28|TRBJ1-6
CASSTGFYSPLHF
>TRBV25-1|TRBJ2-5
CASSDPSSHQETQYF
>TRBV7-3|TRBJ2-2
CASSLTSGTSGRVGAPGELFF
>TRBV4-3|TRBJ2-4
CASSKRTGQGGNIQYF
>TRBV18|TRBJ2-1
CASSPTQNEQFF
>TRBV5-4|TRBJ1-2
CASSVDRGRGYTF